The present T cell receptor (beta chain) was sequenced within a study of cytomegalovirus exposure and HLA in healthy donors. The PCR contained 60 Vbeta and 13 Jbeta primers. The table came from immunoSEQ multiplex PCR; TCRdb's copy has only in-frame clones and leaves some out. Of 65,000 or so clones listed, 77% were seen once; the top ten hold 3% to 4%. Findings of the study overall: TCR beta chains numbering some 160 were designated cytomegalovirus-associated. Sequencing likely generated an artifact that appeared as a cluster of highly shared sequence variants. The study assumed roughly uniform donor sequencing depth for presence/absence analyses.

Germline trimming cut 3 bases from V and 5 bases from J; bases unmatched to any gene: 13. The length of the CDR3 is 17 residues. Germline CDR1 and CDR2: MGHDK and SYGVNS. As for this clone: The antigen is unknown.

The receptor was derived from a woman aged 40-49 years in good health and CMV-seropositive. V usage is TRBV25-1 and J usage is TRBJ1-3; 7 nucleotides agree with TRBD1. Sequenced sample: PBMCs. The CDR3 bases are TGTGCCAGCAGTGAGTCAGGGACAGAAATTCTTCGAAACACCATATATTTT. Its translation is CASSESGTEILRNTIYF.